This TCR beta chain was captured in a study of synovial regulatory T cells in juvenile arthritis (dated by TCRdb to the mid-2010s). Regarding the research as a whole: Among sequenced patients, a few were therapy-naive, one received methotrexate plus infliximab, over five received methotrexate, and one had no treatment information. Using matched patient samples, the researchers compared TCRbeta CDR3 repertoires across three groups: blood iaTreg cells, other blood Treg cells and synovial fluid Treg cells. Although effector T cell subsets in the cohort were also sequenced for comparisons, the Treg dataset on its own covers only blood and synovial fluid Treg cells. TCR repertoire comparisons included Treg and Teff subsets from about eleven JIA patients with active disease. Summary of the overall study and its limitations: More CDR3 sequences were shared by synovial Treg cells with iaTreg cells than with other blood Treg cells, and a closer relation was confirmed by Chao-Jaccard similarity. Blood iaTreg cells showed lower TCR diversity than other blood Treg cells, consistent with antigen-driven expansion. iaTreg TCR repertoires were found to be largely private across patients and to partially overlap with synovial Teff and blood CPL repertoires.

On this clone itself: Its antigen specificity is not known.

Libraries were prepared through the immunoSEQ multiplex PCR assay. TCRbeta CDR3 sequencing was performed by Adaptive Biotechnologies. Per the source publication's procedure: Repertoire similarity used the Chao-modified Jaccard index and median clonotype overlap from 200 random subsamples at equal sample size. Similarity analyses were performed using either productive nucleotide sequences or in silico-translated amino acid sequences. To compare repertoires, the researchers applied hierarchical clustering with single linkage as well as t-SNE, based on Chao-modified Jaccard distances. Repertoire diversity was quantified with the Renyi index, after sample size normalisation, across a range of alpha values. TCRdb retrieved this table from immuneACCESS and kept in-frame rearrangements only. Not all clones are present; in checked studies, unresolved V genes account for under half, and no reason is known for the remainder. V and J calls and clone size are those listed in that table; D and trimming were worked out from the DNA. This sample's table carries 9,000 to 10,000 clones. The ten largest clones add up to roughly 0.39% of the sample.

The donors for the TCR repertoire analysis were approximately 11 juvenile idiopathic arthritis patients with active disease who had not reached inactive disease, of whom 3 were polyarticular and 8 were oligoarticular. A median age of nearly 12 years (range roughly 2.1-22.9) and a median disease duration of around seven years (range 0.2-19.1) were recorded for the TCR-sequenced patients. The samples used for TCR repertoire analysis were collected at two centres in Italy. Peripheral blood mononuclear cells were isolated by Histopaque-1077 density gradient and cryopreserved in about 90% FCS with about 10% DMSO. Taken from cysteine to phenylalanine, the CDR3 has 15 residues. No DNA is listed. CDR1 is given as MNHNS and CDR2 as SASEGT, both from the germline V gene.

The chain links TRBV6-1 with TRBJ2-3; TCRdb's D gene call, TRBD2, goes unchecked for lack of DNA. The sequencing input was Treg cells from blood. The cell subset or site label, read with the paper, signifies: remaining (HLA-DR-negative) circulating blood Treg cells. The clonotype was recovered from a donor between 2 and 35 years old with juvenile idiopathic arthritis. CDR3 reads: CASSGGRSSTDTQYF.